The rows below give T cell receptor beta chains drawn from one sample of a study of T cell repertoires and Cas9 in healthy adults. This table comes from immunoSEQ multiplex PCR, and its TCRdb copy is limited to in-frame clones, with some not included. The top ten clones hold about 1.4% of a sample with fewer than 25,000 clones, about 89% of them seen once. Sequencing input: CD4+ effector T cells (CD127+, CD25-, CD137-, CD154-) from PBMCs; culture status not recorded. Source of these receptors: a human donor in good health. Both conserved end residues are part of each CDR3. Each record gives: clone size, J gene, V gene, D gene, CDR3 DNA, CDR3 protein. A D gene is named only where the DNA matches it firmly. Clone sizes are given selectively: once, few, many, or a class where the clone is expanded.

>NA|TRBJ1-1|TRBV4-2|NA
TGTGCCAGCAGCCAAGAAATCTTTGGGTCTTCTGGCACTGAAGCTTTCTTT
CASSQEIFGSSGTEAFF
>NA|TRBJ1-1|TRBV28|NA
TGTGCCAGCAGTTTACTGCAGGGACGGAACACTGAAGCTTTCTTT
CASSLLQGRNTEAFF
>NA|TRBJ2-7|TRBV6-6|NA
TGTGCCAGCAGTTACTCGCCAGGAATCTACGAGCAGTACTTC
CASSYSPGIYEQYF
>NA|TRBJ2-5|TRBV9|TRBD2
TGTGCCAGCAGCGGGGGGAGGGTGACTAGCGGGAGCCTACAAGAGACCCAGTACTTC
CASSGGRVTSGSLQETQYF
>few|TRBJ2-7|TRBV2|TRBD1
TGTGCCAGCAGTGAAGTGGGACAGGGGAGCAACGAGCAGTACTTC
CASSEVGQGSNEQYF
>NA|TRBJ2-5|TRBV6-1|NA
TGTGCCAGCAAAACAGGGAAAGAGACCCAGTACTTC
CASKTGKETQYF
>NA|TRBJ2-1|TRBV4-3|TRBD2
TGCGCCAGCAGCCGCAAGCGGGAGGGACCCTACAATGAGCAGTTCTTC
CASSRKREGPYNEQFF
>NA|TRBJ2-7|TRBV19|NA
TGTGCCAGTAGTATAGTGGCGGGAAGCTCCTACGAGCAGTACTTC
CASSIVAGSSYEQYF
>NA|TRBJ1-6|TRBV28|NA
TGTGCCAGTCAGGGTTCCTATAATTCACCCCTCCACTTT
CASQGSYNSPLHF
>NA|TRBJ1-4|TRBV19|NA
TGTGCCAGTAGTATAGGACGGACAACTAATGAAAAACTGTTTTTT
CASSIGRTTNEKLFF
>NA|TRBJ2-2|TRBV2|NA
TGTGCCAGCAGAGTTAACACCGGGGAGCTGTTTTTT
CASRVNTGELFF
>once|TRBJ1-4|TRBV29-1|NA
TGCAGCGCTGGGACGTTGGATAAGGAAAAACTGTTTTTT
CSAGTLDKEKLFF
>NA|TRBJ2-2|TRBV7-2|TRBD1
TGTGCCAGCAGCCAGGGACAGCCGGACACCGGGGAGCTGTTTTTT
CASSQGQPDTGELFF
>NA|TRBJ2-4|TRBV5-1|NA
TGCGCCAGCAGCTTGGAGAGGAGGGAGAGCATTCAGTACTTC
CASSLERRESIQYF
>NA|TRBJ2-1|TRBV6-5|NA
TGTGCCAGCAGCGACGGGCTCCGTGAGCAGTTCTTC
CASSDGLREQFF
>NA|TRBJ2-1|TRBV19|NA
TGTGCCAGTAGTATAGGGATATACAATGAGCAGTTCTTC
CASSIGIYNEQFF
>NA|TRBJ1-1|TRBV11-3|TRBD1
TGTGCCAGCAGCTCGATACAGGGGGCGTATTCCAAGGTGACTGAAGCTTTCTTT
CASSSIQGAYSKVTEAFF
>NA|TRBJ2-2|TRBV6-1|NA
TGTGCCAGCAGTGTTTTCACCGGGGAGCTGTTTTTT
CASSVFTGELFF
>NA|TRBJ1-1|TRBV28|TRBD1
TGTGCCAGCAGGGCGACAGGGGTCGGAGGCCACACTGAAGCTTTCTTT
CASRATGVGGHTEAFF
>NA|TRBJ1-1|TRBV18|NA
TGTGCCAGCTCACCATCAGCAGGGTCGATGAACACTGAAGCTTTCTTT
CASSPSAGSMNTEAFF
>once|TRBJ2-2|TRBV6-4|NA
TGTGCCAGCAGTGAGCGGGACACCGGGGAGCTGTTTTTT
CASSERDTGELFF
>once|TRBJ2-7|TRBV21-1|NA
TGTGCCAGCAGCAAAGCGCGCCCGGAGCGGGAGGGCCGGGTGCGGGAGCAGTACTTC
CASSKARPEREGRVREQYF
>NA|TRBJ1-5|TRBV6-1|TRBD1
TGTGCCAGCAGTTTGACAGGGGATAGCAATCAGCCCCAGCATTTT
CASSLTGDSNQPQHF
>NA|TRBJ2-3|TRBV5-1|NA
TGCGCCAGCAGCTTGGGGACAGCCGACACAGATACGCAGTATTTT
CASSLGTADTDTQYF
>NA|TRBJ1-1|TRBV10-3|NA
TGTGCCATCAACGTCGGGGGCACTGAAGCTTTCTTT
CAINVGGTEAFF
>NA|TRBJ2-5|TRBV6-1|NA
TGTGCCAGCAGTGAACAGGGCACCCAGTACTTC
CASSEQGTQYF
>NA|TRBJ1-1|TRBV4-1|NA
TGCGCCAGCAGCCAAGACCCGGGACAAGACACTGAAGCTTTCTTT
CASSQDPGQDTEAFF
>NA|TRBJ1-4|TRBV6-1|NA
TGTGCCAGCAGTGAACCAGGGGACTCCAACTCTAATGAAAAACTGTTTTTT
CASSEPGDSNSNEKLFF
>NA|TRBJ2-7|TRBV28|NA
TGTGCCAGCCCCCTGAGGGGTAGCGAGCAGTACTTC
CASPLRGSEQYF
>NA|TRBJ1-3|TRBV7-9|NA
TGTGCCAGCAGCCCCGGATCCGCAGGGAACACCATATATTTT
CASSPGSAGNTIYF
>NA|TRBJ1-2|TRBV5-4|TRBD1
TGTGCCAGCAGCTTGGACAGGGGAGGGGAGGGCTACACCTTC
CASSLDRGGEGYTF
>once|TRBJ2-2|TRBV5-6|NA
TGTGCCACCAAGGTGGACCCGACGAACACCGGGGAGCTGTTTTTT
CATKVDPTNTGELFF
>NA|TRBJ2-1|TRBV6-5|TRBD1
TGTGCCAGCAGTAGTGCCGACAGGGGGGAGTTCTTC
CASSSADRGEFF
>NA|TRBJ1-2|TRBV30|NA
TGTGCCTGGAGTTTAGTTCTTGCTAACTATGGCTACACCTTC
CAWSLVLANYGYTF
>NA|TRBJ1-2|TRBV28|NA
TGTGCCAGCAGCCGATATGGCTACACCTTC
CASSRYGYTF
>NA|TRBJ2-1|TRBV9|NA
TGTGCCAGCAGCGTAGCCTTCAATGAGCAGTTCTTC
CASSVAFNEQFF
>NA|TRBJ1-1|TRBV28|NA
TGTGCCAGCATTTTTGGGGGCGGGATGGGGAACACTGAAGCTTTCTTT
CASIFGGGMGNTEAFF
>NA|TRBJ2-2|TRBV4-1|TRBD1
TGCGCCAGCAGCCAAGAGAGGACAGGGACCGGGGAGCTGTTTTTT
CASSQERTGTGELFF
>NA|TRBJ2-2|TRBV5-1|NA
TGCGCCAGCAGACCTGAGGCCGGGGAGCTGTTTTTT
CASRPEAGELFF
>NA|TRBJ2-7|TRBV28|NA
TGTGCCAGCCGGGCGGTTCTCGAGCAGTACTTC
CASRAVLEQYF
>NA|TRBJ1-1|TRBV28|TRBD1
TGTGCCAGCAGCCCTACCGGACAGGGAGTGAACACTGAAGCTTTCTTT
CASSPTGQGVNTEAFF
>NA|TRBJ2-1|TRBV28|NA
TGTGCCAGCAGTCCTCAAAGGGCCAGGGACAATGAGCAGTTCTTC
CASSPQRARDNEQFF
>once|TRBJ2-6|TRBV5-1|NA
TGCGCCAGCAGCTCTACAGGGAGCGGGGCCAACGTCCTGACTTTC
CASSSTGSGANVLTF
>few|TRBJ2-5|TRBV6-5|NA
TGTGCCAGCAGTTCCTGGGGCCGGGGAGAGACCCAGTACTTC
CASSSWGRGETQYF
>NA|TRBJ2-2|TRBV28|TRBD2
TGTGCCAGCAGCTCCAGCGGGAGGGACACCGGGGAGCTGTTTTTT
CASSSSGRDTGELFF